The 18 T cell receptor beta chains listed next were all sequenced from one sample in a study of T cells in Graves' hyperthyroidism and ophthalmopathy. RNA transcripts were the template for amplifying TCR beta CDR3 regions. The HTBI primer set served for first-round RT-PCR of the TCR CDR3. TCRdb independently ran MiXCR on the multiplex PCR reads; one entry per CDR3 protein. The sample holds about 200,000 distinct CDR3 sequences; around 19% are singletons and the top ten take around 47%. The sample was blood. The receptors shown here come from a middle-aged man with Graves' hyperthyroidism.

This clonotype has more than one count but fewer than ten. The chain has TRBV20-1 and TRBJ2-2; D is ambiguous. The CDR3 covers 13 residues. In germline, CDR1 is DFQATT, CDR2 SNEGSKA (reference sequence). V lost 3 bases to trimming and J lost 1 base, with 6 bases between them. Here the CDR3 reads CSARRRNTGELFF. As DNA, the CDR3 is TGCAGTGCTAGGCGGAGGAACACCGGGGAGCTGTTTTTT.

The table lists this clonotype with many counts. The J gene is TRBJ2-5, the V gene TRBV5-1; 7 bases are shared with TRBD1. V shed 5 bases, J shed 0 bases, and the junction held 4 bases outside the gene matches. Germline assignment: CDR1 SGHRS and CDR2 YFSETQ. This CDR3 has 14 amino acids. For the CDR3, the DNA is TGCGCCAGCAGGACGGACAGGCACCAAGAGACCCAGTACTTC. Its protein product is CASRTDRHQETQYF.

Points on this clonotype: This clone may be a read error of a much larger clone one base away. The rearrangement links TRBV10-1 to TRBJ1-2, with D tentatively TRBD1 (6 bases). Trimming removed 8 bases from V and 3 bases from J, with 13 bases in between. CDR3 length: 13 residues. Germline CDR1 WNHNN, CDR2 SYGVQD (reference sequence). This CDR3 reads CASYGQTDYGYTF. CDR3 DNA sequence: TGCGCCAGCTATGGACAGACTGACTATGGCTACACCTTC.

The sample holds many counts of this clonotype. V and J are TRBV12-3 or TRBV12-4 and TRBJ2-3; D gene unclear. Trimming pared 4 bases from V and 4 bases from J, leaving 18 bases between. The length of the CDR3 is 16 residues. The CDR3 region is CASSYTASSRPDTQYF. The CDR3 coding sequence is TGTGCCAGCAGTTACACAGCTTCCTCACGACCAGATACGCAGTATTTT.

This clonotype was seen many times. The V gene is TRBV2, the J gene TRBJ1-5, with D possibly TRBD1 on 5 matching bases. CDR3 length: 18 amino acids. The germline gives CDR1 SNHLY, CDR2 FYNNEI. Trimming cost V 5 bases and J 0 bases, with 20 bases left between them. Here the CDR3 DNA reads TGTGCCAGCAGTTCCAACCCCGGGACTGGCAATAGCAATCAGCCCCAGCATTTT. Amino acids: CASSSNPGTGNSNQPQHF.

The chain carries TRBV11-2 and TRBJ1-5; a possible D gene is TRBD1 (6 bases). The CDR3 sequence is 14 residues long. The germline gives CDR1 SGHAT, CDR2 FQNNGV. Between the trimmed V and J ends, which lost 5 bases and 6 bases, there was a span of 14 bases. CDR3 residues: CASSDSGGGQPQHF. The CDR3 DNA reads TGTGCCAGCAGCGACTCGGGAGGGGGTCAGCCCCAGCATTTT.

This clonotype showed up just a few times. The chain is built from TRBV6-1 and TRBJ1-3, with D hard to call. V was trimmed by 0 bases and J by 0 bases, leaving 9 bases between them. The germline gives CDR1 MNHNS, CDR2 SASEGT. The CDR3 has 16 residues. This CDR3 reads CASSEASGASGNTIYF. The CDR3 DNA reads TGTGCCAGCAGTGAAGCGAGTGGCGCCTCTGGAAACACCATATATTTT.

This clonotype appeared many times. The chain has TRBV6-2 or TRBV6-3 and TRBJ2-1; 9 bases match TRBD1. The CDR3 is 14 residues long. Germline trimming cut 5 bases from V and 2 bases from J; bases unmatched to any gene: 1. Germline CDR1 reads MNHEY; CDR2 reads SVGEGT. The CDR3 sequence is CASSNRGPYNEQFF. The CDR3, as DNA: TGTGCCAGCAGTAACAGGGGGCCCTACAATGAGCAGTTCTTC.

The table lists this clonotype with many counts. The gene calls are TRBV12-3 or TRBV12-4 and TRBJ1-4; the match to TRBD1 covers 9 bases. V lost 5 bases, J lost 13 bases, and 14 bases stayed unmatched. The CDR3 extends over 15 amino acids. CDR3 nucleotide sequence: TGTGCCAGCAGTGGAACCGGGACAGGGAGAAACAGACTGTTTTTT. This encodes CASSGTGTGRNRLFF.

This clonotype occurred many times. The chain has TRBV2 and TRBJ2-1; 9 bases align to TRBD2. Germline-derived CDR1 and CDR2 are SNHLY and FYNNEI. V was pared by 7 bases and J by 4 bases, with 5 bases of the junction left unmatched. The CDR3 length is 14 residues. Here the CDR3 DNA reads TGTGCCAGCACACAACTAGCGGGTTACAATGAGCAGTTCTTC. Protein sequence: CASTQLAGYNEQFF.

This clonotype was detected many times. This chain links TRBV12-3 or TRBV12-4 with TRBJ2-7; 7 bases map to TRBD1. The V and J ends lost 6 bases and 3 bases, in that order; junction bases with no gene match: 8. The CDR3 loop spans 14 amino acids. CDR3 amino acids: CASSLRGQDYEQYF. CDR3 nucleotide sequence: TGTGCCAGCAGCCTCCGAGGACAGGACTACGAGCAGTACTTC.

The V call is TRBV7-9, the J call TRBJ1-5, with 9 bases matching TRBD1. Germline lookup yields CDR1 SEHNR and CDR2 FQNEAQ (reference sequence). Losses at the gene ends were 3 bases for V and 0 bases for J; bases not matched to a gene: 21. The CDR3 extends over 22 amino acids. The DNA for the CDR3 is TGTGCCAGCAGCTTTCCGCGGGGACAGGGAAAGCCAAATAGAAATAGCAATCAGCCCCAGCATTTT. It encodes CASSFPRGQGKPNRNSNQPQHF.

This clonotype was seen more than once but under ten times. The gene calls are TRBV4-2 and TRBJ1-2, with D uncertain. The CDR3 has 15 residues. Between the trimmed V and J ends, which lost 2 bases and 3 bases, there was a span of 13 bases. Germline loops: CDR1 LGHNA, CDR2 YNFKEQ. The DNA for the CDR3 is TGTGCCAGCAGCCAAATGATTGTTGCAGACTATGGCTACACCTTC. This codes for CASSQMIVADYGYTF.

The table lists this clonotype with many counts. This chain joins TRBV12-3 or TRBV12-4 and TRBJ1-2, with unresolved D. The V end lost 3 bases, the J end lost 2 bases, and 7 bases lay between the germline ends. CDR3 size: 13 residues. The CDR3 sequence: CASSFWRNYGYTF. The CDR3 nucleotides read TGTGCCAGCAGTTTTTGGAGGAACTATGGCTACACCTTC.

This clonotype came up many times. The chain joins TRBV3-1 to TRBJ2-1; no reliable D call. The germline V gene encodes CDR1 LGHDT and CDR2 YNNKEL (reference sequence). Trimming took off 3 bases at V and 6 bases at J, with 12 bases between the two ends. CDR3 length equals 14 residues. The CDR3 nucleotides read TGTGCCAGCAGCCACCGTTCGGGTTTCAATGAGCAGTTCTTC. Translated: CASSHRSGFNEQFF.

The sample holds many counts of this clonotype. The chain employs TRBV3-1 and TRBJ2-7; D remains unclear. Trimming stripped 5 bases from V and 3 bases from J, with 8 bases between. The CDR3 consists of 12 residues. Germline CDR1 LGHDT, CDR2 YNNKEL (reference sequence). In nucleotides, the CDR3 is TGTGCCAGCAGCTCACCAAGCTACGAGCAGTACTTC. It translates to CASSSPSYEQYF.

The rearrangement joins TRBV28 to TRBJ1-1, with 8 bases aligning to TRBD1. The CDR3 consists of 16 residues. Trimming cost V 1 base and J 2 bases; bases outside gene matches: 6. CDR1 MDHEN and CDR2 SYDVKM come from the germline V gene. CDR3 coding DNA: TGTGCCAGCAGTTTATTTGAAGGACAGGGTAACACTGAAGCTTTCTTT. This encodes CASSLFEGQGNTEAFF.

The chain recombines TRBV20-1 with TRBJ2-7, with 7 bases aligning to TRBD1. The V gene's germline CDR1 is DFQATT and CDR2 SNEGSKA (reference sequence). With V trimmed by 6 bases and J by 2 bases, 10 bases remained unmatched. CDR3 length: 14 amino acids. CDR3 nucleotide sequence: TGCAGTGCCCCCTTACAGGGGAACCCCTACGAGCAGTACTTC. The encoded protein is CSAPLQGNPYEQYF.